The 26 T cell receptor beta chains below were found in one sample sequenced in a study of spatial heterogeneity in lung cancer. TCRdb re-called the 5' RACE reads through MiXCR, storing one row per CDR3 protein. The top ten hold about 30% of the sample, which has 2,500 to 3,500 distinct CDR3 sequences, 5.5% to 7.5% seen once. Documented time point: sample taken at primary tumor resection. Their target antigens are unknown. Study-wide results and caveats: Counts of expanded alpha and beta TCRs within tumors tracked the tumor nonsynonymous mutation count.

The sample here was lung tumor tissue, taken at surgery. The origin of the receptors is a male donor with early-stage non-small cell lung cancer.

The chain carries TRBV25-1 and TRBJ1-4; no definite D call. The ends were cut back, 3 bases at V and 7 bases at J, with 12 bases in the middle. Germline V gene data show CDR1 as MGHDK and CDR2 as SYGVNS. The length of the CDR3 is 14 residues. CDR3 in DNA: TGTGCCAGCAGTGAGGCGGGGTCGGGTGAAAAACTGTTTTTT. It yields the protein CASSEAGSGEKLFF.

By proportion, this clonotype is medium-sized. The chain couples TRBV6-5 to TRBJ2-1; TRBD2 agrees at 13 bases. The germline V gene has CDR1 MNHEY and CDR2 SVGAGI. This CDR3 region has 16 residues. J lost 6 bases, V lost 7 bases, and 9 bases had no gene match. The CDR3 DNA reads as TGTGCCAGCACCACCAAGACTAGCGGGGGGCCCAATGAGCAGTTCTTC. Amino acid sequence: CASTTKTSGGPNEQFF.

Sample share makes this clonotype medium-sized. V and J are TRBV28 and TRBJ1-5, with D possibly being TRBD1 (6 bases). The V gene lost 5 bases and the J gene lost 1 base, with 18 bases spanning the gap. The CDR3 totals 17 residues. CDR1 MDHEN and CDR2 SYDVKM come from the germline V gene. CDR3 amino acids: CASSLPNRVRSNQPQHF. CDR3 sequence (DNA): TGTGCCAGCAGTCTCCCGAACAGGGTCCGGAGCAATCAGCCCCAGCATTTT.

This clonotype occurred many times. V is TRBV27 and J is TRBJ2-1; weak D call: TRBD2 (5 bases). CDR3 length equals 13 residues. The germline V gene encodes CDR1 MNHEY and CDR2 SMNVEV (reference sequence). Trimming pared 3 bases from V and 4 bases from J, leaving 7 bases between. CDR3 in DNA: TGTGCCAGCAGTTTGAGAGGGTACAATGAGCAGTTCTTC. Translating it yields CASSLRGYNEQFF.

In its sample, this clonotype was seen a few times. This chain joins TRBV24-1 and TRBJ1-2; D is perhaps TRBD1 (6 bases). CDR1 KGHDR and CDR2 SFDVKD come from the germline V gene. The CDR3 spans 14 residues. The V gene lost 5 bases and the J gene lost 4 bases, with 13 bases spanning the gap. The CDR3 region is CATSGTGAAYGYTF. CDR3 DNA sequence: TGTGCCACCAGTGGGACGGGGGCCGCCTATGGCTACACCTTC.

By proportion, this clonotype is medium-sized. One end of the junction is discordant with germline, which a read error may explain. The V call is TRBV6-6, the J call TRBJ1-2; the D gene is possibly TRBD1 (5 bases). CDR1 MNHNY and CDR2 SVGAGI come from the germline V gene (reference sequence). This CDR3 comprises 14 residues. CDR3: CASTYGGGGYGYTF. The CDR3 DNA sequence: TGTGCCAGCACTTACGGGGGAGGCGGTTATGGCTACACCTTC.

By sample fraction, this clonotype is medium-sized. This chain connects TRBV27 to TRBJ1-3; 7 nucleotides agree with TRBD1. Germline V gene data show CDR1 as MNHEY and CDR2 as SMNVEV (reference sequence). This CDR3 spans 14 amino acids. V shed 8 bases, J shed 2 bases, and the junction held 6 bases outside the gene matches. The CDR3 DNA sequence: TGTGCCAGCCGCCCTGACAGGGCTGGAAACACCATATATTTT. Protein product: CASRPDRAGNTIYF.

By proportion, this clonotype is medium-sized. V is TRBV6-5 and J is TRBJ1-1; no clear D. The CDR3 runs 13 residues. Germline assignment: CDR1 MNHEY and CDR2 SVGAGI. Trimming left V 2 bases short and J 6 bases short, with 10 bases between. The CDR3 DNA is TGTGCCAGCAGTTACGGTGCAAGGGCTGAAGCTTTCTTT. Translation gives CASSYGARAEAFF.

The sample holds many counts of this clonotype. This chain connects TRBV2 to TRBJ2-1; TRBD1 agrees at 11 bases. The germline CDR1 and CDR2 sequences are SNHLY and FYNNEI. Germline trimming cut 6 bases from V and 8 bases from J; bases unmatched to any gene: 6. The CDR3 loop spans 14 amino acids. The CDR3 region has the DNA TGTGCCAGCAGCTTAACGGGACAGGGGGATGAGCAGTTCTTC. Translation: CASSLTGQGDEQFF.

By proportion, this clonotype is medium-sized. This chain links TRBV7-2 with TRBJ2-7; weak D call: TRBD2 (6 bases). V gave up 2 bases and J gave up 3 bases, with 11 bases separating them. The CDR3 is made up of 14 amino acids. The V gene's germline CDR1 is SGHTA and CDR2 FQGNSA. CDR3: CASSLSGPHYEQYF. The CDR3, as DNA: TGTGCCAGCAGCTTAAGCGGGCCCCACTACGAGCAGTACTTC.

This clonotype is classed as medium-sized (0.01 to 0.1%). The chain carries TRBV5-1 and TRBJ1-1; D is possibly TRBD1 (6 bases). CDR1 and CDR2 (germline): SGHRS, YFSETQ. The CDR3 spans 16 residues. V lost 0 bases to trimming and J lost 4 bases, with 16 bases between them. DNA for the CDR3: TGCGCCAGCAGCTTGGGGACAGCGACTGGGGGCACTGAAGCTTTCTTT. This translates into CASSLGTATGGTEAFF.

This clonotype is deemed medium-sized. The chain carries TRBV6-5 and TRBJ1-2; a weak D match, TRBD1 (5 bases). V was pared by 2 bases and J by 6 bases, with 16 bases between. Germline V gene sequence: CDR1 MNHEY, CDR2 SVGAGI. The length of the CDR3 is 15 residues. The CDR3 DNA reads TGTGCCAGCAGTTACGGGTCAGGGCCCCTTGATGGCTACACCTTC. The encoded protein is CASSYGSGPLDGYTF.

This clonotype is judged medium-sized. This sequence joins TRBV28 and TRBJ2-3; either TRBD1 or TRBD2 may fit D (5 bases each). V was pared by 6 bases and J by 1 base, with 14 bases between. The CDR3 consists of 15 residues. CDR1 MDHEN and CDR2 SYDVKM come from the germline V gene. The CDR3: CASRPGAAGTDTQYF. CDR3 in DNA: TGTGCCAGCAGACCCGGGGCGGCGGGCACAGATACGCAGTATTTT.

The rearrangement joins TRBV20-1 to TRBJ2-3, with D possibly TRBD1 on 6 matching bases. CDR1 and CDR2 from the germline V gene are DFQATT and SNEGSKA (reference sequence). V lost 3 bases to trimming and J lost 3 bases, with 16 bases between them. This CDR3 spans 15 amino acids. The CDR3, as DNA: TGCAGTGCTAGTCAGTACAGGGTAAGGACAGATACGCAGTATTTT. Its translation is CSASQYRVRTDTQYF.

This clonotype is termed medium-sized (0.01 to 0.1%). This chain links TRBV25-1 with TRBJ2-3, with unresolved D. The CDR3 contains 12 residues. The germline V and J ends were trimmed by 6 bases and 0 bases, with 4 bases remaining between them. Germline CDR1 and CDR2: MGHDK and SYGVNS. CDR3 in DNA: TGTGCCAGCAGGGGGAGCACAGATACGCAGTATTTT. Encoded protein: CASRGSTDTQYF. Looking up the rest from reference TRBV25-1 and TRBJ2-3 gives the full variable domain: EADIYQTPRYLVIGTGKKITLECSQTMGHDKMYWYQQDPGMELHLIHYSYGVNSTEKGDLSSESTVSRIRTEHFPLTLESARPSHTSQYLCASRGSTDTQYFGPGTRLTVL.

Many counts were recorded for this clonotype. This rearrangement joins TRBV27 to TRBJ2-1, with D possibly matching TRBD1 (6 bases). The CDR3 is 16 residues long. CDR1 MNHEY and CDR2 SMNVEV come from the germline V gene (reference sequence). Trimming left V 5 bases short and J 9 bases short, with 23 bases between. CDR3: CASSRPPGQGTSEQFF. The CDR3 nucleotides read TGTGCCAGCAGTCGGCCCCCGGGGCAGGGGACGAGTGAGCAGTTCTTC.

The table lists this clonotype with a few counts. The chain carries TRBV12-5 and TRBJ2-1, with D uncertain. Germline lookup yields CDR1 LGHNT and CDR2 FRNRAP. The CDR3 is made up of 13 amino acids. Trimming removed 6 bases from V and 8 bases from J, with 14 bases in between. The CDR3 reads CASGPPRWDEQFF. In DNA, the CDR3 is TGTGCTAGTGGCCCACCACGATGGGATGAGCAGTTCTTC.

This clonotype was found many times. This rearrangement joins TRBV18 to TRBJ1-5; D might be TRBD1 (5 bases). Germline V gene lookup returns CDR1 KGHSH and CDR2 LQKENI. V was cut by 3 bases and J by 5 bases, with 11 bases left in between. This CDR3 region has 14 residues. CDR3 amino acids: CASSPGQGDQPQHF. In nucleotides, the CDR3 is TGTGCCAGCTCACCGGGGCAGGGCGATCAGCCCCAGCATTTT.

This clonotype is medium-sized. V usage is TRBV5-1 and J usage is TRBJ2-1; D is tentatively TRBD1 or TRBD2 (5 bases each). Germline V gives CDR1 SGHRS, CDR2 YFSETQ. The CDR3 is 11 residues long. The germline V and J ends were trimmed by 6 bases and 8 bases, with 9 bases remaining between them. The CDR3 coding sequence is TGCGCCAGCACGCTGGGGGATGAGCAGTTCTTC. Encoded protein: CASTLGDEQFF.

This clonotype was counted many times. CDR3 DNA: TGTGCCAGCAGACAACTAGCGGGGATTTACAATGAGCAGTTCTTC. Protein sequence: CASRQLAGIYNEQFF. The chain recombines TRBV3-1 with TRBJ2-1; 10 nucleotides line up with TRBD2. Germline V CDR1 and CDR2: LGHDT, YNNKEL (reference sequence). Trimming cost V 6 bases and J 4 bases; bases outside gene matches: 6. There are 15 residues in the CDR3.

This clonotype was counted ten times or more. This chain uses TRBV6-5 with TRBJ2-2, with D perhaps matching TRBD1 (5 bases). This CDR3 comprises 19 residues. Germline values: CDR1 MNHEY, CDR2 SVGAGI. V lost 7 bases and J lost 4, with 28 bases in between. CDR3 residues: CASTLRWTIGLERTGELFF. CDR3 in DNA: TGTGCCAGCACTCTCCGTTGGACAATAGGGTTGGAACGCACCGGGGAGCTGTTTTTT.

This clonotype was recorded many times. This chain uses TRBV2 with TRBJ2-3, with D unresolved. V lost 2 bases and J 1 base, leaving 7 bases between the germline ends. CDR1 is SNHLY, CDR2 FYNNEI, per germline. The length of the CDR3 is 14 residues. CDR3 sequence reads: CASSETGRTDTQYF. The CDR3 nucleotides read TGTGCCAGCAGTGAAACGGGTCGCACAGATACGCAGTATTTT. Based on the CDR3 plus reference TRBV2 and TRBJ2-3, the full variable domain is EPEVTQTPSHQVTQMGQEVILRCVPISNHLYFYWYRQILGQKVEFLVSFYNNEISEKSEIFDDQFSVERPDGSNFTLKIRSTKLEDSAMYFCASSETGRTDTQYFGPGTRLTVL.

This clonotype was counted a few times. The chain has TRBV28 and TRBJ2-2, with 9 bases identical to TRBD2. Germline-derived CDR1 and CDR2 are MDHEN and SYDVKM. This CDR3 has 15 residues. V was clipped by 5 bases and J by 2 bases; unmatched bases: 3. CDR3 in amino acids: CASSASGKNTGELFF. The DNA for the CDR3 is TGTGCCAGCAGTGCTAGCGGGAAAAACACCGGGGAGCTGTTTTTT.

This clonotype was recorded at least ten times. The chain links TRBV5-1 to TRBJ2-2; TRBD2 aligns across 10 bases. With 4 bases clipped from V and 1 base from J, the junction kept 4 bases outside the gene matches. The CDR3 is 16 residues long. The germline V gene has CDR1 SGHRS and CDR2 YFSETQ. This chain's CDR3 is CASSPRLAGNTGELFF. CDR3 sequence (DNA): TGCGCCAGCAGCCCCCGACTAGCGGGGAACACCGGGGAGCTGTTTTTT. The full variable domain, rest sourced from reference TRBV5-1 and TRBJ2-2, is KAGVTQTPRYLIKTRGQQVTLSCSPISGHRSVSWYQQTPGQGLQFLFEYFSETQRNKGNFPGRFSGRQFSNSRSEMNVSTLELGDSALYLCASSPRLAGNTGELFFGEGSRLTVL.

This clonotype was detected ten times or more. The CDR3 DNA follows: TGCAGTGCCGCCAACCCAACTAGCGGGAGGTCCGAGCAGTACTTC. It translates to CSAANPTSGRSEQYF. The chain has TRBV20-1 and TRBJ2-7; 12 positions agree with TRBD2. Germline values: CDR1 DFQATT, CDR2 SNEGSKA (reference sequence). Trimming cost V 6 bases and J 6 bases; bases outside gene matches: 12. The CDR3 consists of 15 residues.

This clonotype is deemed medium-sized (0.01 to 0.1%). The chain uses TRBV4-3 and TRBJ2-2, with D tentatively TRBD1 (6 bases). The germline V gene encodes CDR1 LGHNA and CDR2 YSLEER. The CDR3 consists of 14 residues. V lost 2 bases to trimming and J lost 7 bases, with 11 bases between them. CDR3 loop: CASSQLQGDGELFF. The CDR3 bases are TGCGCCAGCAGCCAACTACAGGGCGACGGGGAGCTGTTTTTT.